Included here is one T cell receptor (beta chain) sequence, with context. This sample stems from a study of shared clonotypes between healthy human individuals. Assay execution proceeded at the deep level. The table came from immunoSEQ multiplex PCR; TCRdb's copy has only in-frame clones and leaves some out. The table records over 400,000 clones, 78% of them present only once. This TCR was sampled from a middle-aged woman in good health. Some clones in this sample may be carry-over from other donors' samples. Sequenced sample: PBMCs.

The CDR3 coding sequence is TGTGCCAGCAGCTTTCTTCCAGGGACCTACCACAATGAGCAGTTCTTC. Protein sequence: CASSFLPGTYHNEQFF. The rearrangement joins TRBV13 to TRBJ2-1; either TRBD1 or TRBD2 may supply D (5 bases each). The CDR3 is made up of 16 amino acids. Germline values: CDR1 PRHDT, CDR2 FYEKMQ (reference sequence). Deletions cut 3 bases from V and 5 bases from J, with 17 bases between.